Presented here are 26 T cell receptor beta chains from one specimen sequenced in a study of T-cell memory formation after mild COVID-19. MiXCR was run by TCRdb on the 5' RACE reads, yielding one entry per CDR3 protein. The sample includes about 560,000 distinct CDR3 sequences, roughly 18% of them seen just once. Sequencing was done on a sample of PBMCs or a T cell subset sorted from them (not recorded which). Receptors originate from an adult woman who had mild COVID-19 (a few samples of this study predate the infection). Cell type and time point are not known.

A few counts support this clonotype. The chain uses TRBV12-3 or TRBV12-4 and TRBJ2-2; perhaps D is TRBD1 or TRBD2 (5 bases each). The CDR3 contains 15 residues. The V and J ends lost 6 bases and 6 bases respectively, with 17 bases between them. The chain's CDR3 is CASRSGTPLSGELFF. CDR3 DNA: TGTGCCAGCAGGTCCGGGACCCCGTTATCCGGGGAGCTGTTTTTT.

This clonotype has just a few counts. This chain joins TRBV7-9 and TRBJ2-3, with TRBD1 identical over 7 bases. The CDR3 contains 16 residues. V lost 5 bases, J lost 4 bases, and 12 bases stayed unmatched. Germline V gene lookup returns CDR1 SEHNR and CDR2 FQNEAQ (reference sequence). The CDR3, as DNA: TGTGCCAGCAGCACAACAGGGGATTCTGGCCCAGATACGCAGTATTTT. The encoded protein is CASSTTGDSGPDTQYF.

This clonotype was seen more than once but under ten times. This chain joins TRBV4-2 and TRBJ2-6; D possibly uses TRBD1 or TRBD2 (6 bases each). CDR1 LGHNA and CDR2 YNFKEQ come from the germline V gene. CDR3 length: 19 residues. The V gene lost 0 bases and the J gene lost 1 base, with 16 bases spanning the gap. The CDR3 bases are TGTGCCAGCAGCCAAGATGTGAAGACAGGACTATCTGGGGCCAACGTCCTGACTTTC. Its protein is CASSQDVKTGLSGANVLTF.

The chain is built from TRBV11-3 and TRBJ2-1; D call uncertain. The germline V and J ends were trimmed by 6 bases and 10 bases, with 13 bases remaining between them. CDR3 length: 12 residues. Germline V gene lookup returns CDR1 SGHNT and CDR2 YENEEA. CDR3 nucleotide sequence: TGTGCCAGCAGGTGGGCCTCGGAAGAGCAGTTCTTC. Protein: CASRWASEEQFF. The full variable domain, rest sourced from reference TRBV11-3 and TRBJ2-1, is EAGVVQSPRYKIIEKKQPVAFWCNPISGHNTLYWYLQNLGQGPELLIRYENEEAVDDSQLPKDRFSAERLKGVDSTLKIQPAELGDSAVYLCASRWASEEQFFGPGTRLTVL.

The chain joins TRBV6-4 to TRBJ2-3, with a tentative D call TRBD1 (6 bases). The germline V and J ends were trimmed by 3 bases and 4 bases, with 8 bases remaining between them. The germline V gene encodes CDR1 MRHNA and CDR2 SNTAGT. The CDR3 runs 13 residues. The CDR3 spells CASSEQGSDTQYF. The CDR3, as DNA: TGTGCCAGCAGTGAGCAGGGGTCAGATACGCAGTATTTT.

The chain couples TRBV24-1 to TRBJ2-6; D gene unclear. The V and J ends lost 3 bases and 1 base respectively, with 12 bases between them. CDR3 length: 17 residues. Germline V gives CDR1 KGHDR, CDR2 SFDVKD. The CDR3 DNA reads TGTGCCACCAGTGATAATTCAGGTGCGTCTGGGGCCAACGTCCTGACTTTC. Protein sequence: CATSDNSGASGANVLTF.

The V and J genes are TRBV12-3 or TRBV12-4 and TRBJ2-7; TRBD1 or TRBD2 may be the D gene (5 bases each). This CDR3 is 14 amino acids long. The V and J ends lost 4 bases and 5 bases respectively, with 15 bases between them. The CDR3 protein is CASSSFNRGHEQYF. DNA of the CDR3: TGTGCCAGCAGTTCGTTTAACCGGGGCCACGAGCAGTACTTC.

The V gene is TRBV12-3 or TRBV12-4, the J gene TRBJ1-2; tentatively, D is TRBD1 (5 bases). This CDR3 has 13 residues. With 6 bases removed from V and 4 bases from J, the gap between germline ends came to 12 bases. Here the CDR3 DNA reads TGTGCCAGCAGGGGACGGGTCTCCTATGGCTACACCTTC. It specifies CASRGRVSYGYTF.

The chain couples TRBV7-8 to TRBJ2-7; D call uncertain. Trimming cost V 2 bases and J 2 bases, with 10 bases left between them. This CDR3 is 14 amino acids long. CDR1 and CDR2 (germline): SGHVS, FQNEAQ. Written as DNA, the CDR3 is TGTGCCAGCAGCTTAATCCTAGAGCCCTACGAGCAGTACTTC. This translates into CASSLILEPYEQYF.

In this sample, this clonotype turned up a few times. The CDR3 sequence: CASSVGTGPYEQYF. The CDR3 nucleotides are TGTGCCAGCAGCGTCGGGACAGGACCCTACGAGCAGTACTTC. The chain couples TRBV9 to TRBJ2-7; TRBD1 matches 8 bases. Germline CDR1 SGDLS, CDR2 YYNGEE. This CDR3 spans 14 amino acids. V shed 2 bases, J shed 2 bases, and the junction held 3 bases outside the gene matches.

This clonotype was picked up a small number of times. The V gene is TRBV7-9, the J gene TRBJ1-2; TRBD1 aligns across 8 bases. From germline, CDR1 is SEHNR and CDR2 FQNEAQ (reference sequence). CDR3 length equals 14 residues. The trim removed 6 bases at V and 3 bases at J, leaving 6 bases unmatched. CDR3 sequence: CASSQSDRDYGYTF. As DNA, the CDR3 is TGTGCCAGCAGTCAATCGGACAGGGACTATGGCTACACCTTC.

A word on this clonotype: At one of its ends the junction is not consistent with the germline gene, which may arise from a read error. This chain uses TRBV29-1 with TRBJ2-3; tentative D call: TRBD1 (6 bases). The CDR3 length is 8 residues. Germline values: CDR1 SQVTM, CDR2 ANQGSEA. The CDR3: CSVNRAPF. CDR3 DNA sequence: TGCAGCGTTAACAGGGCACCCTTT.

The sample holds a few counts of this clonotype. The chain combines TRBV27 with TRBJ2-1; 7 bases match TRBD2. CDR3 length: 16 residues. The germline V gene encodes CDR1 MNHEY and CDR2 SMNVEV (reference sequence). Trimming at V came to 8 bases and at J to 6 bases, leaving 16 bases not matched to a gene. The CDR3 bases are TGTGCCAGCGGGCGGCACCTAGCGGCCCCGGGCAATGAGCAGTTCTTC. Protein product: CASGRHLAAPGNEQFF.

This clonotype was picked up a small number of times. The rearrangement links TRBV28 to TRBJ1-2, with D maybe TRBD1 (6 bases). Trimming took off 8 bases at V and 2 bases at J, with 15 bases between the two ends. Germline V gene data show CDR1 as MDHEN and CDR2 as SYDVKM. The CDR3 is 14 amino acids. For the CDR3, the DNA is TGTGCCAGCTCAAGGGGGGGCTCGAACTATGGCTACACCTTC. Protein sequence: CASSRGGSNYGYTF.

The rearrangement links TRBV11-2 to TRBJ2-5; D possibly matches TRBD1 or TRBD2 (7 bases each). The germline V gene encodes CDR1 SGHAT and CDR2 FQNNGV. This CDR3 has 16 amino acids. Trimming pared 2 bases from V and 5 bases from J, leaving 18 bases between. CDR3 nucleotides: TGTGCCAGCAGCTTAAGGGAGCAGGGGGGGTATGAGACCCAGTACTTC. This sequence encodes CASSLREQGGYETQYF. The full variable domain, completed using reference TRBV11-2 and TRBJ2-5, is EAGVAQSPRYKIIEKRQSVAFWCNPISGHATLYWYQQILGQGPKLLIQFQNNGVVDDSQLPKDRFSAERLKGVDSTLKIQPAKLEDSAVYLCASSLREQGGYETQYFGPGTRLLVL.

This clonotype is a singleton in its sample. CDR3: CSAHSSGVSYEQYF. The CDR3 DNA is TGCAGTGCTCACTCTAGCGGGGTCTCCTACGAGCAGTACTTC. The chain has TRBV20-1 and TRBJ2-7; 9 nucleotides match TRBD2. V dropped 5 bases and J dropped 0; count of bases not matched to a gene: 5. The CDR3 totals 14 residues. The germline CDR1 and CDR2 sequences are DFQATT and SNEGSKA (reference sequence).

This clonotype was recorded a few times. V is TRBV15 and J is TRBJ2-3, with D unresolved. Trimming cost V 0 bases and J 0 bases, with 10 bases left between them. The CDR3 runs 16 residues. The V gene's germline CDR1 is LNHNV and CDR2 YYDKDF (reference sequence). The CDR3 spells CATSRDNPFSTDTQYF. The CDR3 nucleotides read TGTGCCACCAGCAGAGACAATCCTTTTAGCACAGATACGCAGTATTTT.

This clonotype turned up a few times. This CDR3 reads CATSRDAAGVAPENIQYF. The CDR3 DNA follows: TGTGCCACCAGCAGAGATGCGGCTGGGGTGGCACCCGAAAACATTCAGTACTTC. V and J are TRBV15 and TRBJ2-4; no clear D. Between the trimmed V and J ends, which lost 0 bases and 5 bases, there was a span of 20 bases. This CDR3 has 18 amino acids. The germline V gene has CDR1 LNHNV and CDR2 YYDKDF (reference sequence).

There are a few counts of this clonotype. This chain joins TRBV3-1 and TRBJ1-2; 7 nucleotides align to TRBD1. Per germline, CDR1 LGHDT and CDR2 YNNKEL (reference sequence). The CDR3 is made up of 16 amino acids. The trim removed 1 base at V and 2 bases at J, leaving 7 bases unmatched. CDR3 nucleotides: TGTGCCAGCAGCCAAGCGACAGGGACCTTCAACTATGGCTACACCTTC. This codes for CASSQATGTFNYGYTF.

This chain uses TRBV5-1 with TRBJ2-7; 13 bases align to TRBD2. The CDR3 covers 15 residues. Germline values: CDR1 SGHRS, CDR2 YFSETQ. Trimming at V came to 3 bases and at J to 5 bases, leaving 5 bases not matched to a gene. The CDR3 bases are TGCGCCAGCAGCTCGACTAGCGGGGGGTCCCACGAGCAGTACTTC. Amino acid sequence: CASSSTSGGSHEQYF.

CDR3 region: CASSPREVTGNTIYF. CDR3 DNA sequence: TGTGCCAGCAGCCCCCGCGAGGTGACTGGAAACACCATATATTTT. The chain recombines TRBV9 with TRBJ1-3; D gene unclear. In germline, CDR1 is SGDLS, CDR2 YYNGEE. Trimming cost V 4 bases and J 2 bases, with 13 bases left between them. The CDR3 length is 15 residues.

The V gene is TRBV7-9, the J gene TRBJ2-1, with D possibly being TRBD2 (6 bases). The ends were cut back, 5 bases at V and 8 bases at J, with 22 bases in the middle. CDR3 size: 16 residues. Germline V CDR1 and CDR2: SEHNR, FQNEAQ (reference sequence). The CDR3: CASSTISAGGLHEQFF. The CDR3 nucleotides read TGTGCCAGCAGCACCATCTCTGCTGGAGGGTTGCATGAGCAGTTCTTC.

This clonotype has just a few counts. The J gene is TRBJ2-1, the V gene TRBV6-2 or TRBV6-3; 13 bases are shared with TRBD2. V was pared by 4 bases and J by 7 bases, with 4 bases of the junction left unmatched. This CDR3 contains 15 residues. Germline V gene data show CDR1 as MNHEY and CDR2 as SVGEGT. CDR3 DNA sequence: TGTGCCAGCAGTTGGGGACTAGCGGGAACGAATGAGCAGTTCTTC. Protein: CASSWGLAGTNEQFF.

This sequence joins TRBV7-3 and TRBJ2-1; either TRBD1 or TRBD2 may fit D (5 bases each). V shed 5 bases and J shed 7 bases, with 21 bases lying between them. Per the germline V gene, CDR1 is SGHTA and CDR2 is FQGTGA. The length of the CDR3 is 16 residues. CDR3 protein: CASSPGRFGTRNEQFF. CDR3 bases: TGTGCCAGCAGCCCCGGCCGGTTCGGGACGAGGAATGAGCAGTTCTTC.

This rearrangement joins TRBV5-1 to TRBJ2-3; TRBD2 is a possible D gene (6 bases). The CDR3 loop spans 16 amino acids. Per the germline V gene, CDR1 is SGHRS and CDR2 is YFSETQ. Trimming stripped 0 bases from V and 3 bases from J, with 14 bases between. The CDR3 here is CASSLDGRDGTDTQYF. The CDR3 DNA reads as TGCGCCAGCAGCTTGGATGGGCGGGATGGAACAGATACGCAGTATTTT. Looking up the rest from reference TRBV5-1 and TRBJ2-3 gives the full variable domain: KAGVTQTPRYLIKTRGQQVTLSCSPISGHRSVSWYQQTPGQGLQFLFEYFSETQRNKGNFPGRFSGRQFSNSRSEMNVSTLELGDSALYLCASSLDGRDGTDTQYFGPGTRLTVL.

In DNA form, the CDR3 reads TGCAGTGCCCCTCTTTCGGAGACCCAGTACTTC. As protein: CSAPLSETQYF. This chain uses TRBV20-1 with TRBJ2-5; D call uncertain. The V gene lost 6 bases and the J gene lost 5 bases, with 10 bases spanning the gap. Germline V gene data show CDR1 as DFQATT and CDR2 as SNEGSKA (reference sequence). CDR3 size: 11 residues.